The clone carrying this T cell receptor beta chain occurred a few times. The antigen remains unidentified. The sample comes from a study of coeliac disease. Study observations and caveats: In active celiac disease, intraepithelial and lamina propria TRB and TRG repertoires were less clonal than controls. Largely private TRB repertoires meant most sequences were sample-unique.

Clones were sequenced by immunoSEQ multiplex PCR, and TCRdb holds only the in-frame ones, with some missing. The table records thousands of clones, approximately 72% of them present only once. V dropped 11 bases and J dropped 3; count of bases not matched to a gene: 13. The CDR3 consists of 14 residues. Germline values: CDR1 SEHNR, CDR2 FQNEAQ (reference sequence). This TCR was recovered from a man aged 25-45 years with celiac disease. V and J are TRBV7-9 and TRBJ2-7, with TRBD1 matching over 7 bases. The sequenced material came from lamina propria lymphocytes from the gut. The CDR3 bases are TGTGCCGTCGAGAGGGGGCCGCCCCTCTACGAGCAGTACTTC. Amino acid sequence: CAVERGPPLYEQYF. The entire variable domain, with the rest obtained from reference TRBV7-9 and TRBJ2-7, is as follows: DTGVSQNPRHKITKRGQNVTFRCDPISEHNRLYWYRQTLGQGPEFLTYFQNEAQLEKSRLLSDRFSAERPKGSFSTLEIQRTEQGDSAMYLCAVERGPPLYEQYFGPGTRLTVT.